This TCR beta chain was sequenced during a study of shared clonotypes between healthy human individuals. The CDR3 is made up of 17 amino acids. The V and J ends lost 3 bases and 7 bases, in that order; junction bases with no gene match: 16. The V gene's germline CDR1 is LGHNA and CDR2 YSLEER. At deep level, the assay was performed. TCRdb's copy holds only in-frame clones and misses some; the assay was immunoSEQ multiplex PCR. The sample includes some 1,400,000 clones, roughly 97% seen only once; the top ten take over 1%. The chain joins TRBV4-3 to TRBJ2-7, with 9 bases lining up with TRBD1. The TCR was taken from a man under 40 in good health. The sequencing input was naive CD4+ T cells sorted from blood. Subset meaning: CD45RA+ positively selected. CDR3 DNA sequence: TGCGCCAGCAGCCACCTACCGGGGACAGGGATTTCTGGTGAGCAGTACTTC. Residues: CASSHLPGTGISGEQYF.